These 23 T cell receptor beta chains were sequenced from one sample in a study of CD8+CD57+ T cells in acquired aplastic anemia. Profiling of TCR beta VDJ combinations and CDR3 sequences used genomic DNA as template. MiXCR, run by TCRdb on the reads, gives a single entry per CDR3 protein. Counted here are about 130,000 distinct CDR3 sequences, around 50% occurring once; the ten biggest clones make up 2% to 3%. Sequencing was carried out using sorted CD4+, CD8+, or CD8+CD57+ T cells (not recorded which) from PBMCs. All receptors derive from a human donor in good health, serving as a control.

As DNA, the CDR3 is TGTGCCACCAGTGCGGAGGCGGGAGGGTACAATGAGCAGTTCTTC. Translation gives CATSAEAGGYNEQFF. The chain joins TRBV24-1 to TRBJ2-1; 9 bases align to TRBD2. CDR3 size: 15 residues. Germline V CDR1 and CDR2: KGHDR, SFDVKD. Trimming took 5 bases from V and 4 from J; bases not matched to a gene: 5.

This clonotype was detected many times. This chain links TRBV5-1 with TRBJ2-1, with 7 bases matching TRBD1. The germline gives CDR1 SGHRS, CDR2 YFSETQ. The V and J ends lost 1 base and 0 bases, in that order; junction bases with no gene match: 7. This CDR3 contains 17 residues. The CDR3 spells CASSLRKTGSSYNEQFF. The CDR3 DNA is TGCGCCAGCAGCTTGAGGAAGACAGGGAGCTCCTACAATGAGCAGTTCTTC.

This clonotype came up once. A much larger clonotype is one base distant, so this may be a read error. This chain uses TRBV6-2 or TRBV6-3 with TRBJ2-5; D is perhaps TRBD1 or TRBD2 (7 bases each). V gave up 8 bases and J gave up 7 bases, with 17 bases separating them. The CDR3 consists of 13 residues. In germline, CDR1 is MNHEY, CDR2 SVGEGT. CDR3 coding DNA: TGTGCCAGCGGTAGGGGGCGCGGGGGGACCCAGTACTTC. It codes for CASGRGRGGTQYF.

This chain uses TRBV24-1 with TRBJ1-1; the match to TRBD1 covers 8 bases. V gave up 5 bases and J gave up 5 bases; unmatched junction bases: 9. There are 15 residues in the CDR3. CDR1 and CDR2 (germline): KGHDR, SFDVKD. In DNA, the CDR3 is TGTGCCACCAGTGGTGCTTACAGGGGGGGTACTGAAGCTTTCTTT. Protein product: CATSGAYRGGTEAFF.

This clonotype was seen many times. This chain uses TRBV6-2 or TRBV6-3 with TRBJ2-7; the D gene is possibly TRBD2 (6 bases). CDR1 is MNHEY, CDR2 SVGEGT, per germline. There are 15 residues in the CDR3. Trimming removed 2 bases at V and 3 bases at J, with 14 bases between. The CDR3 loop reads CASSYLGGVDYEQYF. Written as DNA, the CDR3 is TGTGCCAGCAGTTACCTCGGAGGGGTAGACTACGAGCAGTACTTC.

In its sample, this clonotype was seen many times. V gene TRBV6-1 combines with J gene TRBJ2-7; D is unclear. Germline V lookup: CDR1 MNHNS, CDR2 SASEGT. CDR3 length: 13 amino acids. Trimming removed 6 bases at V and 3 bases at J, with 12 bases between. The CDR3 loop reads CASRSASFYEQYF. The CDR3 DNA reads as TGTGCCAGCAGGTCCGCCAGCTTCTACGAGCAGTACTTC.

The chain links TRBV11-1 to TRBJ2-5, with D unresolved. V was shortened by 0 bases and J by 1 base, with 9 bases between the two germline ends. This CDR3 has 15 amino acids. In germline, CDR1 is SGHAT, CDR2 FQDESV (reference sequence). The CDR3 sequence is CASSLAQSVQETQYF. In DNA form, the CDR3 reads TGTGCCAGCAGCTTAGCGCAGTCAGTCCAAGAGACCCAGTACTTC.

In its sample, this clonotype was seen once. The rearrangement joins TRBV29-1 to TRBJ2-1; D ambiguous. CDR1 and CDR2 from the germline V gene are SQVTM and ANQGSEA. This CDR3 contains 12 residues. Trimming stripped 4 bases from V and 6 bases from J, with 10 bases between. CDR3 region: CSVVKVRNEQFF. The CDR3 DNA reads TGCAGCGTTGTCAAGGTACGCAATGAGCAGTTCTTC.

The V gene is TRBV2, the J gene TRBJ2-3, with TRBD1 identical over 10 bases. Unmatched junction bases numbered 4, after V lost 8 bases and J lost 5 bases. CDR3 length equals 13 residues. Looked up from germline, CDR1 is SNHLY and CDR2 is FYNNEI. CDR3 region: CASETGGRDTQYF. DNA of the CDR3: TGTGCCAGCGAGACAGGGGGCAGAGATACGCAGTATTTT.

V and J are TRBV19 and TRBJ1-1; possibly TRBD1 for D (5 bases). This CDR3 spans 12 amino acids. CDR1 is LNHDA and CDR2 is SQIVND in the germline V gene (reference sequence). Trimming took 2 bases from V and 6 from J, leaving 7 bases between them. DNA of the CDR3: TGTGCCAGTAGTATAAGGGGAGCTGAAGCTTTCTTT. This encodes CASSIRGAEAFF.

The genes are TRBV2 and TRBJ2-5, with TRBD1 matching over 7 bases. The V and J ends lost 6 bases and 5 bases, in that order; junction bases with no gene match: 12. This CDR3 is 15 amino acids long. Germline CDR1 SNHLY, CDR2 FYNNEI. The CDR3: CASSPVGTESETQYF. CDR3 DNA: TGTGCCAGCAGCCCCGTTGGGACAGAGAGTGAGACCCAGTACTTC.

The rearrangement uses TRBV10-3 and TRBJ2-4; TRBD2 might be the D (5 bases). Germline loops: CDR1 ENHRY, CDR2 SYGVKD. The CDR3 spans 14 residues. Deletions cut 10 bases from V and 6 bases from J, with 19 bases between. This chain's CDR3 is CATMASPEGNIQYF. The DNA for the CDR3 is TGTGCCACCATGGCCTCCCCTGAGGGAAACATTCAGTACTTC.

This clonotype appeared a few times. The chain joins TRBV5-6 to TRBJ2-2; D gene unclear. In germline, CDR1 is SGHDT, CDR2 YYEEEE. Trimming took 1 base from V and 2 from J, leaving 12 bases between them. The CDR3 runs to 16 residues. The CDR3 nucleotides read TGTGCCAGCAGCTTGTTGTCAGCCGCTAACACCGGGGAGCTGTTTTTT. Protein product: CASSLLSAANTGELFF.

Regarding this clonotype: Germline is not matched at one junction end, which may reflect a read error. The chain combines TRBV2 with TRBJ2-1; 7 nucleotides match TRBD2. Germline V gives CDR1 SNHLY, CDR2 FYNNEI. The CDR3 has 15 amino acids. The CDR3 loop is CASSEGETGGNEQFF. CDR3 coding DNA: TGTGCCAGCAGCGAAGGGGAGACGGGGGGCAATGAGCAGTTCTTC.

This clonotype was recorded a few times. This chain links TRBV2 with TRBJ1-3; no reliable D call. The length of the CDR3 is 17 residues. The germline V and J ends were trimmed by 3 bases and 0 bases, with 15 bases remaining between them. CDR1 is SNHLY, CDR2 FYNNEI, per germline. Written as DNA, the CDR3 is TGTGCCAGCAGTGATCCCCCCACGGGGTTCTCTGGAAACACCATATATTTT. It specifies CASSDPPTGFSGNTIYF. The full variable domain, its missing parts supplied by reference TRBV2 and TRBJ1-3, is EPEVTQTPSHQVTQMGQEVILRCVPISNHLYFYWYRQILGQKVEFLVSFYNNEISEKSEIFDDQFSVERPDGSNFTLKIRSTKLEDSAMYFCASSDPPTGFSGNTIYFGEGSWLTVV.

This clonotype showed up many times. The gene calls are TRBV25-1 and TRBJ1-1; 10 positions agree with TRBD1. Unmatched junction bases numbered 2, after V lost 6 bases and J lost 1 base. Germline values: CDR1 MGHDK, CDR2 SYGVNS. The CDR3 covers 14 residues. CDR3 bases: TGTGCCAGCAGCCGGACAGGGGGGAACACTGAAGCTTTCTTT. Encoded protein: CASSRTGGNTEAFF.

This clonotype was counted between two and nine times. DNA of the CDR3: TGCAGCGCATCGACAGCGGGAGTCACCAATGAGCAGTTCTTC. It yields the protein CSASTAGVTNEQFF. The V and J genes are TRBV29-1 and TRBJ2-1, with 8 nucleotides matching TRBD2. This CDR3 contains 14 residues. From germline, CDR1 is SQVTM and CDR2 ANQGSEA. V shed 7 bases, J shed 6 bases, and the junction held 11 bases outside the gene matches.

Ten or more counts support this clonotype. The chain employs TRBV7-9 and TRBJ2-5, with D unclear. Looked up from germline, CDR1 is SEHNR and CDR2 is FQNEAQ (reference sequence). Trimming pared 1 base from V and 7 bases from J, leaving 4 bases between. The CDR3 extends over 11 amino acids. The DNA for the CDR3 is TGTGCCAGCAGCTTAGATGGGACCCAGTACTTC. This encodes CASSLDGTQYF.

The V call is TRBV20-1, the J call TRBJ1-2; D is uncertain. Per the germline V gene, CDR1 is DFQATT and CDR2 is SNEGSKA (reference sequence). CDR3 length: 12 residues. Trimming stripped 1 base from V and 5 bases from J, with 8 bases between. The CDR3 reads CSARAGPYGYTF. CDR3 sequence (DNA): TGCAGTGCTAGAGCGGGCCCTTATGGCTACACCTTC.

This chain links TRBV7-9 with TRBJ2-3; 11 nucleotides match TRBD2. Trimming cost V 5 bases and J 6 bases; bases outside gene matches: 4. The CDR3 is made up of 14 amino acids. CDR1 and CDR2 (germline): SEHNR, FQNEAQ (reference sequence). Here the CDR3 DNA reads TGTGCCAGCAGCCACCGACTAGCGGGGGATACGCAGTATTTT. Protein sequence: CASSHRLAGDTQYF.

This clonotype has just a few counts. V is TRBV2 and J is TRBJ1-5; D remains unclear. V lost 1 base to trimming and J lost 4 bases, with 5 bases between them. The CDR3 consists of 13 residues. Germline lookup yields CDR1 SNHLY and CDR2 FYNNEI. CDR3 sequence reads: CASSEGGNQPQHF. The CDR3 nucleotides are TGTGCCAGCAGTGAAGGAGGTAATCAGCCCCAGCATTTT.

V gene TRBV2 combines with J gene TRBJ2-5, with D uncertain. The CDR3 is 15 residues long. CDR1 SNHLY and CDR2 FYNNEI come from the germline V gene. V was pared by 6 bases and J by 7 bases, with 21 bases between. CDR3 DNA: TGTGCCAGCAGGCTGAGTTTAGGGCTACTACCGACCCAGTACTTC. Translated, it gives CASRLSLGLLPTQYF.

This clonotype was recorded at least ten times. The rearrangement joins TRBV6-1 to TRBJ1-1, with 8 bases that match TRBD1. This CDR3 contains 14 residues. Germline CDR1 MNHNS, CDR2 SASEGT. V lost 4 bases, J lost 2 bases, and 3 bases stayed unmatched. The CDR3 here is CASSGTGLNTEAFF. DNA of the CDR3: TGTGCCAGCAGTGGGACAGGGCTAAACACTGAAGCTTTCTTT.